Here is one T cell receptor (beta chain) with its context. What it binds is not known. The data were produced by immunoSEQ multiplex PCR, yet TCRdb's version contains in-frame clones alone and is incomplete. The sample holds some 98,000 clones, just under 85% seen once. Cycle 7 day 1, cycle 4 day 1, and baseline were the timepoints at which blood was sampled. This sample was taken from a study of OX40 agonist ivuxolimab in advanced cancers. Across the study: Around 40% of patients had received prior checkpoint inhibitor therapy. Three patients had partial responses: one hepatocellular carcinoma, two cutaneous melanoma. Study-wide findings and caveats: Both CD4+ and CD8+ T cell populations in blood had undergone clonal expansion by week 6 at 0.1 to 3.0 mg/kg.

The germline gives CDR1 MDHEN, CDR2 SYDVKM. CDR3 length: 13 amino acids. Losses at the gene ends were 5 bases for V and 15 bases for J; bases not matched to a gene: 7. The chain links TRBV28 to TRBJ2-2, with 12 nucleotides matching TRBD2. The clonotype was recovered from an adult with an advanced solid tumor such as melanoma, head and neck, liver or kidney cancer. The specimen was CD4+ or CD8+ T cells sorted from blood, collected in a trial of the OX40 agonist ivuxolimab. This chain's CDR3 is CASSPGLAGMVFF. DNA for the CDR3: TGTGCCAGCAGTCCCGGACTAGCGGGAATGGTGTTTTTT.